The 23 T cell receptor beta chains in this list originate from one sample, sequenced in a study of OX40 agonist ivuxolimab in advanced cancers. Preparation of the library involved the immunoSEQ multiplex PCR assay. As stored in TCRdb, this immuneACCESS dataset retains in-frame rearrangements with V and J assigned. A fraction of the clones does not appear; measured against another copy, unresolved V genes explain less than half of the discrepancy, and the remainder lacks a known reason. The sample includes roughly 61,000 clones, with approximately 77% observed a single time. The leading ten clones occupy 0.52% of the sample. The sample was CD4+ or CD8+ T cells sorted from blood, taken in a trial of the OX40 agonist ivuxolimab. All receptors come from an adult with an advanced solid tumor such as melanoma, head and neck, liver or kidney cancer.

The chain links TRBV29-1 to TRBJ2-3; D uncertain. Trimming removed 8 bases from V and 3 bases from J, with 9 bases in between. This CDR3 region has 11 residues. CDR1 is SQVTM and CDR2 is ANQGSEA in the germline V gene. CDR3 sequence reads: CSTTKTDTQYF. CDR3 DNA sequence: TGCAGCACCACTAAAACAGATACGCAGTATTTT.

CDR3 protein: CASSPRIGTEAFF. The CDR3 bases are TGTGCCAGCAGCCCCCGAATAGGGACTGAAGCTTTCTTT. The chain has TRBV7-8 and TRBJ1-1; no reliable D call. The CDR3 has 13 residues. The germline gives CDR1 SGHVS, CDR2 FQNEAQ. The V end lost 5 bases, the J end lost 5 bases, and 12 bases lay between the germline ends.

This chain links TRBV10-1 with TRBJ2-1; 10 bases map to TRBD1. The CDR3 covers 17 residues. Germline lookup yields CDR1 WNHNN and CDR2 SYGVQD (reference sequence). For the CDR3, the DNA is TGCGCTACAAGTGAAAGGGTAGGGACAGGGGATTACAATGAGCAGTTCTTC. Translation: CATSERVGTGDYNEQFF.

CDR3 in DNA: TGCAGCGTTGTCCAGGGAAACACTGAAGCTTTCTTT. As protein: CSVVQGNTEAFF. The V and J genes are TRBV29-1 and TRBJ1-1; possibly TRBD1 for D (5 bases). Germline V gene sequence: CDR1 SQVTM, CDR2 ANQGSEA. The germline V and J ends were trimmed by 4 bases and 2 bases, with 8 bases remaining between them. This CDR3 is 12 amino acids long.

The rearrangement links TRBV7-2 to TRBJ1-4, with D possibly matching TRBD1 (5 bases). V dropped 0 bases and J dropped 6 bases, with 20 bases sitting between them. CDR1 and CDR2 from the germline V gene are SGHTA and FQGNSA. CDR3 length: 18 amino acids. The CDR3 DNA sequence: TGTGCCAGCAGCTTAGCACCCGCCGAGTGGGGGGTTGATGAAAAACTGTTTTTT. This encodes CASSLAPAEWGVDEKLFF.

The CDR3 spells CASRGGGSTDTQYF. As DNA, the CDR3 is TGTGCCAGCAGGGGGGGCGGTTCCACAGATACGCAGTATTTT. The chain recombines TRBV28 with TRBJ2-3; the D gene could be TRBD1 or TRBD2 (6 bases each). Between the trimmed V and J ends, which lost 6 bases and 2 bases, there was a span of 12 bases. The CDR3 runs 14 residues. The germline V gene has CDR1 MDHEN and CDR2 SYDVKM.

The chain couples TRBV19 to TRBJ2-7; the D call may be TRBD1 or TRBD2 (5 bases each). CDR1 is LNHDA and CDR2 is SQIVND in the germline V gene (reference sequence). The V and J ends lost 3 bases and 0 bases respectively, with 9 bases between them. The CDR3 totals 14 residues. CDR3 sequence (DNA): TGTGCCAGTAGTATGGGACGCCTCTCCTACGAGCAGTACTTC. It codes for CASSMGRLSYEQYF.

The genes are TRBV4-3 and TRBJ2-5, with 8 nucleotides matching TRBD1. CDR3 size: 15 residues. CDR1 LGHNA and CDR2 YSLEER come from the germline V gene. The ends lost 0 bases at V and 4 bases at J; junction bases unmatched: 4. CDR3 DNA: TGCGCCAGCAGCCAAGATTACAGGGGGGTAGAGACCCAGTACTTC. Its translation: CASSQDYRGVETQYF.

J is TRBJ2-5 and V is TRBV7-3; D uncertain. V lost 3 bases and J 5 bases, leaving 10 bases between the germline ends. The germline V gene has CDR1 SGHTA and CDR2 FQGTGA. The CDR3 length is 13 residues. CDR3 protein: CASSFSSVETQYF. CDR3 nucleotides: TGTGCCAGCAGCTTTTCTAGTGTGGAGACCCAGTACTTC. Full variable domain (remainder filled in from reference TRBV7-3 and TRBJ2-5): GAGVSQTPSNKVTEKGKYVELRCDPISGHTALYWYRQSLGQGPEFLIYFQGTGAADDSGLPNDRFFAVRPEGSVSTLKIQRTERGDSAVYLCASSFSSVETQYFGPGTRLLVL.

The chain joins TRBV2 to TRBJ2-2; D may match TRBD1 or TRBD2 (5 bases each). Trimming removed 7 bases from V and 6 bases from J, with 12 bases in between. CDR3 length: 13 amino acids. Germline V lookup: CDR1 SNHLY, CDR2 FYNNEI. CDR3 sequence (DNA): TGTGCCAGCAAGAGGGGCATGGCCGGGGAGCTGTTTTTT. This gives the protein CASKRGMAGELFF.

There are a few counts of this clone. The rearrangement uses TRBV30 and TRBJ2-1; 10 nucleotides line up with TRBD1. V gave up 1 base and J gave up 10 bases; unmatched junction bases: 7. CDR1 GTSNPN and CDR2 SVGIG come from the germline V gene (reference sequence). The CDR3 length is 14 residues. The CDR3 loop reads CAWSAGTGAIEQFF. The CDR3 DNA reads as TGTGCCTGGAGTGCCGGGACAGGGGCAATCGAGCAGTTCTTC.

CDR3 nucleotide sequence: TGTGCCTGGACTAGGAACACTGAAGCTTTCTTT. Translating gives CAWTRNTEAFF. The genes are TRBV30 and TRBJ1-1; unclear D gene. This CDR3 is 11 amino acids long. V shed 4 bases and J shed 1 base, with 4 bases lying between them. Germline-derived CDR1 and CDR2 are GTSNPN and SVGIG (reference sequence).

This rearrangement joins TRBV2 to TRBJ1-4; 8 bases match TRBD1. The length of the CDR3 is 14 residues. Germline CDR1 reads SNHLY; CDR2 reads FYNNEI. Unmatched junction bases numbered 2, after V lost 4 bases and J lost 4 bases. The CDR3 region has the DNA TGTGCCAGCAGTGGGGACAGGAATAATGAAAAACTGTTTTTT. This sequence encodes CASSGDRNNEKLFF.

This clone occurred a few times. The chain uses TRBV4-2 and TRBJ2-4; D is possibly TRBD1 (5 bases). Germline V gives CDR1 LGHNA, CDR2 YNFKEQ. The V gene lost 4 bases and the J gene lost 7 bases, with 20 bases spanning the gap. CDR3 length equals 16 residues. DNA for the CDR3: TGTGCCAGCAGCCGAGAGTTGACAGAGTTAGGGAACATTCAGTACTTC. It codes for CASSRELTELGNIQYF.

The V and J genes are TRBV12-1 and TRBJ2-1; TRBD2 is the table's D call and was not checked against the DNA. TRBV12-1 is marked as a pseudogene. This CDR3 spans 14 amino acids. The CDR3 region has the DNA TGTGCCAGCAGCCCGAATGAGCGGTACAATGAGCAGTTCTTC. Amino acid sequence: CASSPNERYNEQFF.

This clone came up a few times. CDR3 sequence reads: CASSLGVGAGTEAFF. The CDR3 nucleotides are TGTGCCAGCAGCTTAGGTGTGGGGGCTGGCACTGAAGCTTTCTTT. The chain recombines TRBV11-2 with TRBJ1-1; tentatively, D is TRBD1 (6 bases). Germline V gene data show CDR1 as SGHAT and CDR2 as FQNNGV. CDR3 length equals 15 residues. Trimming pared 1 base from V and 4 bases from J, leaving 13 bases between.

This clone was seen just once. The chain carries TRBV7-9 and TRBJ1-1; D is uncertain. The CDR3 has 13 amino acids. Germline-derived CDR1 and CDR2 are SEHNR and FQNEAQ (reference sequence). With 2 bases removed from V and 0 bases from J, the gap between germline ends came to 4 bases. CDR3: CASSLSLNTEAFF. The CDR3 nucleotides are TGTGCCAGCAGCTTATCATTGAACACTGAAGCTTTCTTT.

This rearrangement joins TRBV7-2 to TRBJ2-3, with D possibly TRBD2 on 6 matching bases. This CDR3 is 15 amino acids long. In germline, CDR1 is SGHTA, CDR2 FQGNSA. V was clipped by 3 bases and J by 2 bases, with 12 bases between them. CDR3 in amino acids: CASSLHGGVTDTQYF. The CDR3 DNA reads as TGTGCCAGCAGCTTGCATGGCGGGGTCACAGATACGCAGTATTTT.

The chain combines TRBV2 with TRBJ2-5, with D perhaps matching TRBD2 (7 bases). The CDR3 has 15 amino acids. Between the trimmed V and J ends, which lost 7 bases and 5 bases, there was a span of 20 bases. Germline values: CDR1 SNHLY, CDR2 FYNNEI. The CDR3 region is CASTPGAGDRETQYF. As DNA, the CDR3 is TGTGCCAGCACCCCGGGGGCGGGAGATCGGGAGACCCAGTACTTC.

This sequence joins TRBV7-2 and TRBJ2-2, with 12 bases fitting TRBD2. The CDR3 has 18 residues. V lost 5 bases, J lost 7 bases, and 14 bases stayed unmatched. Germline values: CDR1 SGHTA, CDR2 FQGNSA. This chain's CDR3 is CASSRSLLAGGPDGELFF. As DNA, the CDR3 is TGTGCCAGCAGCCGATCCCTCCTAGCGGGAGGGCCCGACGGGGAGCTGTTTTTT.

The J gene is TRBJ1-5, the V gene TRBV19; D is perhaps TRBD1 (6 bases). Germline CDR1 LNHDA, CDR2 SQIVND (reference sequence). The CDR3 runs 15 residues. V dropped 5 bases and J dropped 2 bases, with 13 bases sitting between them. This CDR3 is CASSGQRRGNQPQHF. CDR3 nucleotides: TGTGCCAGTAGTGGACAGAGACGAGGCAATCAGCCCCAGCATTTT.

A remark on this clone: A much larger clone differs from this one at a single base, so this may be a read error. The rearrangement uses TRBV30 and TRBJ1-5; 9 nucleotides match TRBD1. Germline loops: CDR1 GTSNPN, CDR2 SVGIG (reference sequence). The trim removed 2 bases at V and 2 bases at J, leaving 1 base unmatched. This CDR3 has 14 residues. The CDR3 region has the DNA TGTGCCTGGAGTCGGACAGGGGGCAATCAGCCCCAGCATTTT. Translating it yields CAWSRTGGNQPQHF.

The rearrangement uses TRBV5-1 and TRBJ2-3, with 10 bases lining up with TRBD2. Germline CDR1 and CDR2: SGHRS and YFSETQ. The ends lost 6 bases at V and 4 bases at J; junction bases unmatched: 5. CDR3 length equals 14 residues. The CDR3 spells CASTSGSSADTQYF. The DNA of the CDR3 is TGCGCCAGCACTAGCGGGAGTTCGGCAGATACGCAGTATTTT. Looking up the rest from reference TRBV5-1 and TRBJ2-3 gives the full variable domain: KAGVTQTPRYLIKTRGQQVTLSCSPISGHRSVSWYQQTPGQGLQFLFEYFSETQRNKGNFPGRFSGRQFSNSRSEMNVSTLELGDSALYLCASTSGSSADTQYFGPGTRLTVL.